This T cell receptor beta chain came from a study of CD8 T cells in ankylosing spondylitis. General study findings and limits: Blood from ankylosing spondylitis patients appeared to carry a characteristic roughly eight-variant TCR beta motif. Within matched ankylosing spondylitis synovial fluid, disease-linked clones were reportedly significantly enriched.

Preparation of TCR beta libraries was done by quantitative 5'-RACE with molecular barcodes. TCRdb reanalysed the 5' RACE reads using MiXCR and keeps one entry per CDR3 protein. This sample has some 220,000 distinct CDR3 sequences, with about 7% found just once. A note on this clonotype: What it binds is unknown. A junction boundary mismatches the germline segment, possibly from a read error.

The sample was blood, either unsorted or a sorted T cell fraction (not recorded which). This receptor was obtained from a male donor with ankylosing spondylitis.

The CDR3 DNA sequence: TGCACCAGCAGCTTGGGGGTGGCCAGAGGCTATGGCTACACCTTC. It is translated as CTSSLGVARGYGYTF. The genes are TRBV5-1 and TRBJ1-2; perhaps TRBD1 as D (5 bases). Germline V gene data show CDR1 as SGHRS and CDR2 as YFSETQ. The CDR3 loop spans 15 amino acids.